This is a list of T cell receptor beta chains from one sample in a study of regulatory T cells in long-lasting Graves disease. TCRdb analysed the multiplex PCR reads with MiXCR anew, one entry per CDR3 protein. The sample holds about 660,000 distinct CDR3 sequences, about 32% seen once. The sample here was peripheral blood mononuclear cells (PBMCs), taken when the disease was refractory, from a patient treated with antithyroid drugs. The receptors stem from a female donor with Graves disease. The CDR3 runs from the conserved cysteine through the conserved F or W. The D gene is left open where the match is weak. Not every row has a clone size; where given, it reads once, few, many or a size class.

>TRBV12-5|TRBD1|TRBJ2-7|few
CASGSGTGEFEQYF
TGTGCTAGTGGTTCGGGGACAGGGGAGTTCGAGCAGTACTTC
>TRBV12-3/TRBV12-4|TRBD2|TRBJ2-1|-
CASSLRLARNEQFF
TGTGCCAGCAGTTTAAGACTAGCGAGGAATGAGCAGTTCTTC
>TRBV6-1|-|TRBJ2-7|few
CASSQEWERSYEQYF
TGTGCCAGCAGCCAGGAGTGGGAGAGGTCCTACGAGCAGTACTTC
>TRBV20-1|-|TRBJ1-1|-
CSARDHPEAFF
TGCAGTGCTAGAGATCACCCTGAAGCTTTCTTT
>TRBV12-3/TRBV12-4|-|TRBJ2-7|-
CASSETGNTYEQYF
TGTGCCAGCAGTGAAACAGGGAACACCTACGAGCAGTACTTC
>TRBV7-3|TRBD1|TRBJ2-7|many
CASSLTGNGEQYF
TGTGCCAGCAGCTTGACAGGGAATGGCGAGCAGTACTTC
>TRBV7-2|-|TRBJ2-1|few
CASSLDYRDEQFF
TGTGCCAGCAGCCTAGACTATAGGGATGAGCAGTTCTTC
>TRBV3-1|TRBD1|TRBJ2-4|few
CASSQTDRAKNIQYF
TGTGCCAGCAGCCAGACGGACAGGGCCAAAAACATTCAGTACTTC
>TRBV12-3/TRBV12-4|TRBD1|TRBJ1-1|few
CASSLRVGQGNTEAFF
TGTGCCAGCAGTTTAAGGGTCGGACAGGGGAACACTGAAGCTTTCTTT
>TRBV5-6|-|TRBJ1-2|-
CASSSFAGYTF
TGTGCCAGCAGCTCCTTTGCTGGCTACACCTTC
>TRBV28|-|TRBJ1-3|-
CASSRQVSGNTIYF
TGTGCCAGCAGTCGACAGGTCTCTGGAAACACCATATATTTT
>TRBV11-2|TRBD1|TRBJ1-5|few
CASSPTGADNQPQHF
TGTGCCAGCAGCCCGACAGGGGCGGACAATCAGCCCCAGCATTTT
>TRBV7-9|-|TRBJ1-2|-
CASSYYSYGYTF
TGTGCCAGCAGCTATTACAGCTATGGCTACACCTTC
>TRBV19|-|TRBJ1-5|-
CASSRGRPDSNQPQHF
TGTGCCAGTAGTAGAGGGCGTCCCGATAGCAATCAGCCCCAGCATTTT
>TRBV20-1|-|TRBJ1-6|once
CSASGVGTDVFNSPLHF
TGCAGTGCTAGTGGGGTGGGGACCGACGTTTTTAATTCACCCCTCCACTTT
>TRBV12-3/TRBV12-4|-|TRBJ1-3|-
CASTWTSSGNTIYF
TGTGCCAGCACCTGGACCAGCTCTGGAAACACCATATATTTT
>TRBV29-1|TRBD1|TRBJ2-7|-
CSVKQGANPYEQYF
TGCAGCGTAAAACAGGGGGCTAACCCCTACGAGCAGTACTTC
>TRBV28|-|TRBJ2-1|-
CASSSPGLNEQFF
TGTGCCAGCAGTTCCCCGGGGCTCAATGAGCAGTTCTTC
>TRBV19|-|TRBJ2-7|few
CASSLAGGVYEQYF
TGTGCCAGCAGTTTGGCAGGGGGGGTGTACGAGCAGTACTTC
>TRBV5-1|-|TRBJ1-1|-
CASRRTEWTEAFF
TGCGCCAGCAGACGGACAGAATGGACTGAAGCTTTCTTT
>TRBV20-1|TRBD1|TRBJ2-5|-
CSADPLGTGGLETQYF
TGCAGTGCCGACCCCCTTGGGACAGGGGGTCTTGAGACCCAGTACTTC
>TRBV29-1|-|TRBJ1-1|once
CSVDWTEAFF
TGCAGCGTTGATTGGACTGAAGCTTTCTTT
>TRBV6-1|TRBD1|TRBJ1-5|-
CASSPRDRGRSQPQHF
TGTGCCAGCAGTCCCCGGGACAGGGGGCGCAGTCAGCCCCAGCATTTT
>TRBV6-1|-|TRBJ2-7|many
CASSEAPRTSYEQYF
TGTGCCAGCAGTGAAGCGCCCCGGACGTCCTACGAGCAGTACTTC
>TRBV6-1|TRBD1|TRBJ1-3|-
CASRTTGDSGNTIYF
TGTGCCAGCAGGACCACAGGGGACTCTGGAAACACCATATATTTT
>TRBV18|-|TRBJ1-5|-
CASSPPGSDYSNQPQHF
TGTGCCAGCTCACCACCGGGCTCGGATTATAGCAATCAGCCCCAGCATTTT
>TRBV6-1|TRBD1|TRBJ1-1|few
CASSLDRFVTEAFF
TGTGCCAGCAGCCTGGACAGGTTCGTCACTGAAGCTTTCTTT
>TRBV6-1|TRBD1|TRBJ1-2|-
CAEQGPDYGYTF
TGTGCTGAACAGGGGCCCGACTATGGCTACACCTTC